This T cell receptor beta chain was captured by sequencing in a study of spatial heterogeneity in lung cancer (dated by TCRdb to about 2019). Regarding the research as a whole: More beta-chain than alpha-chain transcripts were consistently detected, likely reflecting higher beta-chain transcript abundance. Both alpha and beta chains were TCR-sequenced in samples taken at surgery, namely 220 tumor regions, approximately 66 matched nontumor lung samples and roughly 56 PBMC samples. In the raw uncorrected reads, each unique combination of TCR and UMI appeared more than ten times on average. Nonsynonymous mutation counts, determined by whole-exome sequencing of tumor tissue, were related to TCR repertoire features. TCR alpha and beta repertoires were quantitatively compared across multiple tumor regions, matched nontumor lung and blood in non-small cell lung cancer.

Summary of the overall study and its limitations: Ubiquitous expanded tumor TCRs showed up in blood more often at tumor resection than at routine follow-up. Confirming at a functional level the hypothesis that regional TCRs recognize regional mutations was considered to require additional single-cell paired TCR alpha and beta sequencing.

Points on this clonotype: No antigen is known for it. No much larger clonotype is one base removed from it; base qualities were not supplied.

Library method: 5' RACE. TCRdb names NextSeq 500 as the instrument used. In the TCR library protocol, a unique molecular identifier was attached to each TCR cDNA molecule so that PCR and sequencing errors could be corrected. As for the authors' bioinformatics: TCR identification, UMI-based error correction and CDR3 extraction were performed with Decombinator tools. TCRs above a frequency of 2 per 1,000, corresponding to the top 1% of the tumor frequency distribution, were defined as expanded. Each repertoire was subsampled 100 times to 5,000 TCRs, after which Renyi diversity was computed with the R vegan package. CDR3 similarity networks were built from amino acid triplet string-kernel similarity, connecting CDR3s with pairwise similarity above 0.82. The public reads were quality trimmed at Q25 with fastp and then assembled into clones with MiXCR by TCRdb, keeping productive beta chains. All rows with the same CDR3 protein become a single entry with the most common DNA and genes. These V and J calls are TCRdb output, not the study's own analysis. The sample table contains around 63,000 distinct CDR3 sequences; only one count was recorded for 8.4% of them. Jointly, the top ten make up about 16% of the sample.

In the paper's terms, the time point label means: sample taken at primary tumor resection. TCR sequencing used whole RNA extracted from tumor and nontumor lung tissue, or from cryopreserved PBMC samples, without cell sorting. Samples were obtained from over 70 patients with early-stage, untreated non-small cell lung cancer from the lung TRACERx cohort. Only patients with enough RNA available from two or more tumor regions were chosen for TCR sequencing. From the cysteine up to the phenylalanine, the CDR3 has a length of 17 residues. Only the CDR3 DNA stays, 51 bases, in frame from base 1. V trim: 5 bases; J trim: 4 bases; unmatched bases: 9.

This chain joins TRBV12-3 or TRBV12-4 to TRBJ2-2; TRBD2 lines up with 11 middle nucleotides. The material sequenced was PBMCs, taken at surgery. The sequence was collected from a female donor with early-stage non-small cell lung cancer. The nucleotides read TGTGCCAGCAGTCCGGCTAGCGGGAGGTCGGGCACCGGGGAGCTGTTTTTT. Its translation reads: CASSPASGRSGTGELFF.